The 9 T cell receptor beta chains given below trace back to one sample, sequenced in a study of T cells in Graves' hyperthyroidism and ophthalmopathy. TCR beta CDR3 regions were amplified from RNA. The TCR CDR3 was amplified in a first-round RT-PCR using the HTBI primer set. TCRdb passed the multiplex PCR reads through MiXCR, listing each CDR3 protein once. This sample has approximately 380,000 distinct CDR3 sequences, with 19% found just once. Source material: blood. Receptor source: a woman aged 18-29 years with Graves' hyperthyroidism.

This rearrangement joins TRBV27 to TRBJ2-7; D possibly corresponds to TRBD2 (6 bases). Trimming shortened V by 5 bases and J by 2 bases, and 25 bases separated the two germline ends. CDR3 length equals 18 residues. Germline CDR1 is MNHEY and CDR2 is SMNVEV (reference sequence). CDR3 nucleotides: TGTGCCAGCAGTGGGGAAGTTCGCGGGGCGCGGGCCCCCTACGAGCAGTACTTC. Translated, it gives CASSGEVRGARAPYEQYF.

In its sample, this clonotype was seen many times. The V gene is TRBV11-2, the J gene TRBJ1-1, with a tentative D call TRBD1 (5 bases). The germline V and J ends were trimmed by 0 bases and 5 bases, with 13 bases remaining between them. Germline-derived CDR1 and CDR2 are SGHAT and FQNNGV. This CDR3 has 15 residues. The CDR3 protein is CASSLDGGTGTEAFF. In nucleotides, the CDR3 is TGTGCCAGCAGCTTAGATGGGGGAACGGGAACTGAAGCTTTCTTT.

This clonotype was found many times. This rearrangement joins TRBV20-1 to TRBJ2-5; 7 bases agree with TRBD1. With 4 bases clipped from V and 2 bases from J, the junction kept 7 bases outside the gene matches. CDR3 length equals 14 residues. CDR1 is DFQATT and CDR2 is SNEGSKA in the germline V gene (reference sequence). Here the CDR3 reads CSATGTVLQETQYF. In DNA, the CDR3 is TGCAGTGCTACTGGGACAGTACTTCAAGAGACCCAGTACTTC.

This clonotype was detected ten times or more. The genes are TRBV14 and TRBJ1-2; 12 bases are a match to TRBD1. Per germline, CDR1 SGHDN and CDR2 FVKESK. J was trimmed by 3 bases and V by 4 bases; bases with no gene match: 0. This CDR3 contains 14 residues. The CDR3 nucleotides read TGTGCCAGCAGCCGGGACAGGGGGCACTATGGCTACACCTTC. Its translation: CASSRDRGHYGYTF.

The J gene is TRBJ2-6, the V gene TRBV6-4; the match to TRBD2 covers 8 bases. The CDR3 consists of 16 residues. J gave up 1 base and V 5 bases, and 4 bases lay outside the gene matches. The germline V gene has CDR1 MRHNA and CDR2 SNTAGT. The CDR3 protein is CASSSRGGSGANVLTF. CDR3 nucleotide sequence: TGTGCCAGCAGTTCCCGGGGGGGTTCTGGGGCCAACGTCCTGACTTTC.

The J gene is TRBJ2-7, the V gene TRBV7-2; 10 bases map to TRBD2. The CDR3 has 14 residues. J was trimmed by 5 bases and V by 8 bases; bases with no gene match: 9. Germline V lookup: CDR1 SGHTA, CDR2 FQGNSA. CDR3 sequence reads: CASFSGRAPNEQYF. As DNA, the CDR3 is TGTGCCAGCTTCAGCGGGAGGGCCCCCAACGAGCAGTACTTC.

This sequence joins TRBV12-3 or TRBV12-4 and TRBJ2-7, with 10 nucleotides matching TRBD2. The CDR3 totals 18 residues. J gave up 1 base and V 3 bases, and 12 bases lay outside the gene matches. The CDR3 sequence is CASSFERGGRLRSYEQYF. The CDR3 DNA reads TGTGCCAGCAGTTTCGAGCGGGGGGGCCGACTTAGGTCCTACGAGCAGTACTTC.

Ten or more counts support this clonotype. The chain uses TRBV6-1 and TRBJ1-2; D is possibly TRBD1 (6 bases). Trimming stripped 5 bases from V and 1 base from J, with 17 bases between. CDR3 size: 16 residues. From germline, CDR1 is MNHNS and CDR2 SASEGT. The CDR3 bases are TGTGCCAGCAGTATCCTCCCGGGGGGCATTAACTATGGCTACACCTTC. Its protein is CASSILPGGINYGYTF.

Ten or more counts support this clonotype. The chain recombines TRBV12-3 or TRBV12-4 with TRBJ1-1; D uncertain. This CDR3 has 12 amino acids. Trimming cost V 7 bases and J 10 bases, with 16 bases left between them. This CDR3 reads CASTLTGMGAFF. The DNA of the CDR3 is TGTGCCAGCACCCTGACCGGGATGGGAGCTTTCTTT.